This TCR beta chain stems from a study of CD8 T cells in Susac syndrome. Reverse transcription used 0.5 to 1 ug RNA and random hexamers. TCRdb fed the immunoSEQ multiplex PCR reads into MiXCR, producing one record per CDR3 protein. The sample carries 210,000 or so distinct CDR3 sequences, approximately 94% recorded once. Germline V gene sequence: CDR1 GTSNPN, CDR2 SVGIG (reference sequence). Trimming took 4 bases from V and 0 from J, leaving 10 bases between them. The CDR3 has 14 residues. As to this clonotype: The antigen remains unidentified.

In blood CD8+ and CD4+ T cells, TCR beta underwent sequencing. Both CD4+ and CD8+ T cells were negatively isolated, and TEMRA cells underwent FACS enrichment. The study, taken as a whole, reports: CD4+ repertoires of Susac syndrome patients lacked detectable clonal expansion.

The sequence was collected from a human donor with Susac syndrome. The sequenced material came from CD4+ T cells from PBMCs. This sequence joins TRBV30 and TRBJ2-1; the D gene is possibly TRBD1 (7 bases). CDR3 bases: TGTGCCTGGACAGGGGGGAGCTCCTACAATGAGCAGTTCTTC. Its translation is CAWTGGSSYNEQFF.